The 19 T cell receptor beta chains listed next were all sequenced from one sample in a study of technical replicates of blood from a handful of donors. Measured with immunoSEQ multiplex PCR; TCRdb has only the in-frame clones, and not every one. The sample records some 91,000 clones, 90% to 96% being singletons. Sample: T cells isolated from PBMCs. The receptors originated from a human donor in good health.

The genes are TRBV7-9 and TRBJ1-4, with no clear D. Trimming removed 1 base at V and 1 base at J, with 7 bases between. The CDR3 consists of 15 residues. Germline CDR1 reads SEHNR; CDR2 reads FQNEAQ (reference sequence). In nucleotides, the CDR3 is TGTGCCAGCAGCTTAGGGCCCGAAACTAATGAAAAACTGTTTTTT. Encoded protein: CASSLGPETNEKLFF.

The J gene is TRBJ2-5, the V gene TRBV7-9; 9 nucleotides line up with TRBD1. Germline V gives CDR1 SEHNR, CDR2 FQNEAQ (reference sequence). This CDR3 has 14 amino acids. V shed 5 bases, J shed 3 bases, and the junction held 4 bases outside the gene matches. The chain's CDR3 is CASSITGGEETQYF. The CDR3 DNA follows: TGTGCCAGCAGCATTACAGGGGGCGAAGAGACCCAGTACTTC.

Comments on this clone: This specimen includes other DNA sequences encoding the same CDR3. CDR3 protein: CASSLSGQGYEQYF. In DNA, the CDR3 is TGTGCCAGCAGCTTATCGGGACAGGGATACGAGCAGTACTTC. The chain couples TRBV7-9 to TRBJ2-7; 9 nucleotides agree with TRBD1. Germline V gene data show CDR1 as SEHNR and CDR2 as FQNEAQ (reference sequence). The CDR3 totals 14 residues. J gave up 4 bases and V 2 bases, and 3 bases lay outside the gene matches.

This chain connects TRBV14 to TRBJ2-7; 11 bases are a match to TRBD1. V gave up 4 bases and J gave up 5 bases; unmatched junction bases: 16. Per germline, CDR1 SGHDN and CDR2 FVKESK. This CDR3 spans 18 amino acids. CDR3 in amino acids: CASSRLGFMGQGVHEQYF. The CDR3 region has the DNA TGTGCCAGCAGCCGCCTAGGGTTTATGGGACAGGGGGTCCACGAGCAGTACTTC.

The V gene is TRBV10-2, the J gene TRBJ2-7, with D maybe TRBD1 (6 bases). Trimming pared 8 bases from V and 4 bases from J, leaving 12 bases between. This CDR3 region has 12 residues. Looked up from germline, CDR1 is WSHSY and CDR2 is SAAADI. In DNA form, the CDR3 reads TGCGCCAGCCTAAGGACAGAGTACGAGCAGTACTTC. Residues: CASLRTEYEQYF.

This rearrangement joins TRBV28 to TRBJ1-3; no clear D gene. The V gene lost 3 bases and the J gene lost 6 bases, with 21 bases spanning the gap. The germline gives CDR1 MDHEN, CDR2 SYDVKM. The CDR3 has 17 residues. The CDR3 bases are TGTGCCAGCAGTTTCCACCCCGTAAGCCCCGGTGAAAACACCATATATTTT. Translated, it gives CASSFHPVSPGENTIYF. Combining the CDR3 with reference TRBV28 and TRBJ1-3 gives the whole variable domain DVKVTQSSRYLVKRTGEKVFLECVQDMDHENMFWYRQDPGLGLRLIYFSYDVKMKEKGDIPEGYSVSREKKERFSLILESASTNQTSMYLCASSFHPVSPGENTIYFGEGSWLTVV.

This chain connects TRBV7-3 to TRBJ2-1; 11 nucleotides align to TRBD2. Trimming at V came to 1 base and at J to 3 bases, leaving 5 bases not matched to a gene. Per germline, CDR1 SGHTA and CDR2 FQGTGA. The CDR3 runs 17 residues. CDR3 nucleotides: TGTGCCAGCAGCTTAAAGGTTCTAGCGGGGGGCTACAATGAGCAGTTCTTC. Its translation: CASSLKVLAGGYNEQFF.

CDR3 amino acids: CASRAGANVLTF. CDR3 DNA: TGTGCCAGCCGGGCTGGGGCCAACGTCCTGACTTTC. V usage is TRBV27 and J usage is TRBJ2-6, with D unresolved. CDR1 and CDR2 (germline): MNHEY, SMNVEV (reference sequence). Trimming removed 8 bases from V and 2 bases from J, with 4 bases in between. The CDR3 runs to 12 residues.

This clone showed up just once. V is TRBV28 and J is TRBJ1-2, with D possibly matching TRBD1 (5 bases). Trimming removed 5 bases at V and 4 bases at J, with 11 bases between. CDR1 is MDHEN, CDR2 SYDVKM, per germline. The CDR3 covers 13 residues. For the CDR3, the DNA is TGTGCCAGCAGTATTACAGGAGTCTATGGCTACACCTTC. It encodes CASSITGVYGYTF.

The rearrangement links TRBV7-9 to TRBJ1-2; 7 bases map to TRBD1. The CDR3 is made up of 12 amino acids. Germline CDR1 is SEHNR and CDR2 is FQNEAQ (reference sequence). Trimming removed 5 bases from V and 4 bases from J; junction bases left unmatched: 1. The CDR3 spells CASSRQGYGYTF. CDR3 in DNA: TGTGCCAGCAGCCGACAGGGCTATGGCTACACCTTC.

The V gene is TRBV2, the J gene TRBJ2-6; D gene unclear. Between the trimmed V and J ends, which lost 8 bases and 2 bases, there was a span of 10 bases. There are 14 residues in the CDR3. Germline V gene sequence: CDR1 SNHLY, CDR2 FYNNEI. Here the CDR3 DNA reads TGTGCCAGCGTCGGTTCTACTGGGGCCAACGTCCTGACTTTC. This sequence encodes CASVGSTGANVLTF.

The rearrangement joins TRBV6-1 to TRBJ2-6; D not certain. V shed 10 bases and J shed 0 bases, with 7 bases lying between them. CDR1 and CDR2 from the germline V gene are MNHNS and SASEGT. This CDR3 contains 13 residues. CDR3 in DNA: TGTGCCACAATCCCCTCTGGGGCCAACGTCCTGACTTTC. It encodes CATIPSGANVLTF.

The gene calls are TRBV7-9 and TRBJ1-2; D gene unclear. Deletions cut 7 bases from V and 2 bases from J, with 17 bases between. The CDR3 runs to 15 residues. CDR1 is SEHNR, CDR2 FQNEAQ, per germline (reference sequence). The CDR3 here is CASIRPTGSNYGYTF. CDR3 bases: TGTGCCAGCATCCGCCCCACCGGGTCGAACTATGGCTACACCTTC.

The chain recombines TRBV19 with TRBJ2-2; the match to TRBD2 covers 8 bases. This CDR3 region has 15 residues. The J segment lost 0 bases and the V segment lost 6 bases, leaving 3 bases of the junction unmatched. Germline CDR1 LNHDA, CDR2 SQIVND (reference sequence). The CDR3 here is CASRPLAANTGELFF. For the CDR3, the DNA is TGTGCCAGTAGGCCACTAGCGGCGAACACCGGGGAGCTGTTTTTT.

The genes are TRBV6-5 and TRBJ2-2; 9 bases are shared with TRBD2. With 6 bases clipped from V and 5 bases from J, the junction kept 7 bases outside the gene matches. The CDR3 is made up of 15 amino acids. CDR1 and CDR2 (germline): MNHEY, SVGAGI. The CDR3, as DNA: TGTGCCAGCAGAACCGGGACTAGCTCGACCGGGGAGCTGTTTTTT. Protein sequence: CASRTGTSSTGELFF.

The chain recombines TRBV4-1 with TRBJ1-4, with D possibly matching TRBD1 (6 bases). Per germline, CDR1 MGHRA and CDR2 YSYEKL. This CDR3 spans 15 amino acids. Trimming stripped 5 bases from V and 4 bases from J, with 14 bases between. The CDR3 DNA follows: TGCGCCAGCAGCGCCTCCAGGGGAAATAATGAAAAACTGTTTTTT. Amino acids: CASSASRGNNEKLFF.

V is TRBV11-3 and J is TRBJ2-2; 12 bases fit TRBD2. The length of the CDR3 is 15 residues. V lost 5 bases to trimming and J lost 7 bases; unmatched junction nucleotides: 5. The germline V gene has CDR1 SGHNT and CDR2 YENEEA. For the CDR3, the DNA is TGTGCCAGCAGCATACTAGCGGGGGGCTTCGGGGAGCTGTTTTTT. Its translation: CASSILAGGFGELFF.

The J gene is TRBJ2-1, the V gene TRBV7-8; 10 positions agree with TRBD2. This CDR3 region has 16 residues. Germline CDR1 and CDR2: SGHVS and FQNEAQ. The V gene end was trimmed by 5 bases and the J gene end by 6 bases; junction bases not matched to a gene: 10. The CDR3 reads CASSPLPSGSGNEQFF. CDR3 in DNA: TGTGCCAGCAGCCCCCTCCCTAGCGGGAGCGGCAATGAGCAGTTCTTC.

In nucleotides, the CDR3 is TGTGCCATCAGGCTTACAGGGGGACCGAACACTGAAGCTTTCTTT. Amino acid sequence: CAIRLTGGPNTEAFF. J is TRBJ1-1 and V is TRBV10-3; 8 bases are shared with TRBD1. The V gene end was trimmed by 6 bases and the J gene end by 1 base; junction bases not matched to a gene: 7. Germline V gene sequence: CDR1 ENHRY, CDR2 SYGVKD. The CDR3 sequence is 15 residues long.